These 19 T cell receptor beta chains were all obtained from the same sample, sequenced in a study. TCRdb reanalysed the RT-PCR reads using MiXCR and keeps one entry per CDR3 protein. The data contain 550,000 to 750,000 distinct CDR3 sequences, 12% to 15% of them seen just once; the ten biggest clones take up 3.6%. What was sequenced was memory CD4+ T cells from blood. The source of these receptors is a female donor in good health, serving as a healthy control.

The chain has TRBV6-5 and TRBJ2-7; 9 nucleotides line up with TRBD1. Germline V CDR1 and CDR2: MNHEY, SVGAGI. After removal of 0 bases from V and 3 bases from J, the junction contained 3 bases not matched to a gene. The CDR3 length is 15 residues. CDR3 residues: CASSYSGQGYYEQYF. The CDR3 DNA reads as TGTGCCAGCAGTTACTCAGGACAGGGGTACTACGAGCAGTACTTC.

The chain joins TRBV7-8 to TRBJ2-2; D uncertain. CDR1 is SGHVS, CDR2 FQNEAQ, per germline. CDR3 length equals 15 residues. The V gene lost 1 base and the J gene lost 3 bases, with 9 bases spanning the gap. This chain's CDR3 is CASSLVGSHTGELFF. The CDR3 DNA reads as TGTGCCAGCAGCTTAGTGGGCTCACACACCGGGGAGCTGTTTTTT.

This clonotype was found many times. This chain connects TRBV6-5 to TRBJ2-5; D uncertain. The V gene's germline CDR1 is MNHEY and CDR2 SVGAGI. This CDR3 has 13 amino acids. V was shortened by 6 bases and J by 3 bases, with 11 bases between the two germline ends. CDR3 nucleotides: TGTGCCAGCAGCCTACGTGCGAAAGAGACCCAGTACTTC. Protein: CASSLRAKETQYF.

This clonotype occurred once. The rearrangement joins TRBV2 to TRBJ2-3, with a tentative D call TRBD2 (6 bases). V shed 2 bases and J shed 9 bases, with 15 bases lying between them. Germline CDR1 and CDR2: SNHLY and FYNNEI. This CDR3 has 14 residues. CDR3 region: CASSELLFGRTQYF. The CDR3 DNA reads TGTGCCAGCAGTGAACTCCTGTTTGGGAGGACGCAGTATTTT.

The V and J genes are TRBV5-8 and TRBJ2-1; tentative D call: TRBD2 (6 bases). V was cut by 4 bases and J by 0 bases, with 23 bases left in between. The germline V gene encodes CDR1 SGHTS and CDR2 YDEGEE. The CDR3 has 19 residues. The CDR3 DNA reads TGTGCCAGCAGCCCTGAAGTCGGGAGTCCTACGCGCTCCTACAATGAGCAGTTCTTC. Translated: CASSPEVGSPTRSYNEQFF.

The table lists this clonotype with many counts. The rearrangement uses TRBV4-3 and TRBJ2-2; no reliable D call. The V gene's germline CDR1 is LGHNA and CDR2 YSLEER. CDR3 length: 15 amino acids. V was trimmed by 1 base and J by 7 bases, leaving 13 bases between them. The CDR3 sequence: CASSQGWWKVGELFF. The DNA for the CDR3 is TGCGCCAGCAGCCAAGGGTGGTGGAAGGTCGGGGAGCTGTTTTTT.

This clonotype appeared a few times. The chain carries TRBV5-1 and TRBJ2-3; maybe TRBD1 (6 bases). The CDR3 runs to 16 residues. The V gene's germline CDR1 is SGHRS and CDR2 YFSETQ. Trimming stripped 0 bases from V and 1 base from J, with 12 bases between. The CDR3 reads CASSLEGRGRTDTQYF. The CDR3 DNA is TGCGCCAGCAGCTTGGAGGGCAGGGGCCGCACAGATACGCAGTATTTT.

The chain has TRBV24-1 and TRBJ2-5; TRBD1 matches 12 bases. The CDR3 is 17 amino acids. Germline V gives CDR1 KGHDR, CDR2 SFDVKD. V lost 3 bases, J lost 7 bases, and 11 bases stayed unmatched. CDR3 protein: CATSDRDRGPGPGTQYF. The CDR3 region has the DNA TGTGCCACCAGTGATCGGGACAGGGGGCCAGGGCCAGGGACCCAGTACTTC.

This clonotype occurred many times. The chain couples TRBV20-1 to TRBJ1-2; D is uncertain. This CDR3 is built from 12 residues. The V gene lost 6 bases and the J gene lost 1 base, with 9 bases spanning the gap. Germline CDR1 DFQATT, CDR2 SNEGSKA (reference sequence). In nucleotides, the CDR3 is TGCAGTGCCCCGGGGTATAACTATGGCTACACCTTC. As protein: CSAPGYNYGYTF.

This clonotype appeared many times. The chain has TRBV7-2 and TRBJ1-2; D possibly corresponds to TRBD1 (6 bases). The CDR3 length is 14 residues. V lost 1 base, J lost 3 bases, and 9 bases lay in between. CDR1 and CDR2 (germline): SGHTA, FQGNSA. CDR3 nucleotides: TGTGCCAGCAGCTTAGGGGGGGCCCACTATGGCTACACCTTC. It is translated as CASSLGGAHYGYTF.

Concerning this clonotype itself: Being one base from a much bigger clone, this may be a read error. The rearrangement joins TRBV5-1 to TRBJ1-6; 7 positions agree with TRBD1. CDR3 length: 14 residues. Per germline, CDR1 SGHRS and CDR2 YFSETQ. CDR3 in amino acids: CASSLDRPNSPLYF. CDR3 DNA: TGTGCCAGCAGCTTGGACAGGCCAAATTCACCCCTCTACTTT. Full variable domain (outside the CDR3, taken from reference TRBV5-1 and TRBJ1-6): KAGVTQTPRYLIKTRGQQVTLSCSPISGHRSVSWYQQTPGQGLQFLFEYFSETQRNKGNFPGRFSGRQFSNSRSEMNVSTLELGDSALYLCASSLDRPNSPLYFGNGTRLTVT.

This clonotype was seen repeatedly, ten times or more. The gene calls are TRBV7-2 and TRBJ2-5; 7 bases match TRBD2. CDR3 length equals 16 residues. The junction had 9 bases not matched to a gene; V was cut back by 0 bases and J by 5 bases. Germline V gene data show CDR1 as SGHTA and CDR2 as FQGNSA. In DNA form, the CDR3 reads TGTGCCAGCAGCTTAGCGTCGGCGGGGGAGTGGGAGACCCAGTACTTC. Its translation is CASSLASAGEWETQYF. The variable domain in full, completed from reference TRBV7-2 and TRBJ2-5, reads GAGVSQSPSNKVTEKGKDVELRCDPISGHTALYWYRQSLGQGLEFLIYFQGNSAPDKSGLPSDRFSAERTGGSVSTLTIQRTQQEDSAVYLCASSLASAGEWETQYFGPGTRLLVL.

This clonotype was observed a few times. In DNA form, the CDR3 reads TGTGCCAGCAGCTTGGGACAGATCAGCGCTGAAGCTTTCTTT. It codes for CASSLGQISAEAFF. The chain joins TRBV5-4 to TRBJ1-1; tentatively, D is TRBD1 (5 bases). This CDR3 contains 14 residues. Germline CDR1 reads SGHNT; CDR2 reads YYREEE (reference sequence). Between the trimmed V and J ends, which lost 0 bases and 6 bases, there was a span of 12 bases.

This rearrangement joins TRBV7-2 to TRBJ2-7; maybe TRBD2 (7 bases). CDR3 length: 14 residues. The germline V and J ends were trimmed by 5 bases and 7 bases, with 18 bases remaining between them. CDR1 and CDR2 from the germline V gene are SGHTA and FQGNSA. The CDR3: CASSAREGVREQYF. The CDR3 coding sequence is TGTGCCAGCAGCGCTAGGGAGGGGGTTCGGGAGCAGTACTTC.

This clonotype was seen many times. V gene TRBV10-3 combines with J gene TRBJ1-2, with D perhaps TRBD1 (5 bases). Per germline, CDR1 ENHRY and CDR2 SYGVKD. V gave up 6 bases and J gave up 0 bases, with 8 bases separating them. The CDR3 has 13 residues. CDR3 region: CAISRDPNYGYTF. The CDR3 coding sequence is TGTGCCATCAGCAGGGATCCTAACTATGGCTACACCTTC.

The J gene is TRBJ1-2, the V gene TRBV20-1; weak D call: TRBD1 (5 bases). Trimming took 5 bases from V and 6 from J, leaving 19 bases between them. Germline V gives CDR1 DFQATT, CDR2 SNEGSKA (reference sequence). The CDR3 length is 14 residues. CDR3: CSASLSGVSHGYTF. Written as DNA, the CDR3 is TGCAGTGCTTCTTTGTCGGGGGTGTCTCATGGCTACACCTTC.

This chain joins TRBV20-1 and TRBJ2-1, with 8 nucleotides matching TRBD2. The germline V gene encodes CDR1 DFQATT and CDR2 SNEGSKA (reference sequence). This CDR3 region has 14 residues. The ends lost 7 bases at V and 3 bases at J; junction bases unmatched: 8. CDR3 DNA: TGCAGTGGTGGATCTAGCGGGTTCTACAATGAGCAGTTCTTC. This translates into CSGGSSGFYNEQFF.

Points on this clonotype: Because it lacks the conserved phenylalanine or tryptophan at the end, this CDR3 is likely a read error. The rearrangement joins TRBV20-1 to TRBJ2-7; possibly TRBD2 for D (5 bases). The CDR3 is 13 residues long. The germline V and J ends were trimmed by 0 bases and 7 bases, with 13 bases remaining between them. Germline V CDR1 and CDR2: DFQATT, SNEGSKA (reference sequence). The CDR3 reads CSARDRVGEEQYL. CDR3 DNA sequence: TGCAGTGCTAGAGATAGGGTTGGGGAGGAGCAGTACCTC.

The J gene is TRBJ2-5, the V gene TRBV28; 8 bases fit TRBD1. CDR1 MDHEN and CDR2 SYDVKM come from the germline V gene. Trimming took 5 bases from V and 2 from J; bases not matched to a gene: 4. CDR3 length equals 14 residues. The CDR3 nucleotides are TGTGCCAGCAGTAAGACAGGGGTACAAGAGACCCAGTACTTC. The encoded protein is CASSKTGVQETQYF.